The present T cell receptor (beta chain) was sequenced within a study of OX40 agonist ivuxolimab in advanced cancers. Findings of the study overall: At doses 0.1 to 3.0 mg/kg, CD4+ and CD8+ clones expanded.

About this clone: Its matching antigen is unknown.

The CDR3 runs to 15 residues. Germline loops: CDR1 MNHNS, CDR2 SASEGT. The V segment lost 7 bases and the J segment 0 bases; nucleotides outside the gene matches: 7. The protocol was immunoSEQ multiplex PCR, while the TCRdb copy is restricted to in-frame clones and leaves out a portion. Of approximately 48,000 clones listed, 80% to 90% are singletons. The rearrangement links TRBV6-1 to TRBJ2-3; TRBD1 matches at 7 bases. The TCR was taken from an adult with an advanced solid tumor such as melanoma, head and neck, liver or kidney cancer. The sequenced sample was CD4+ or CD8+ T cells sorted from blood, obtained in a trial of the OX40 agonist ivuxolimab. CDR3 region: CASNKDRASTDTQYF. As DNA, the CDR3 is TGTGCCAGCAATAAAGACAGGGCAAGCACAGATACGCAGTATTTT.